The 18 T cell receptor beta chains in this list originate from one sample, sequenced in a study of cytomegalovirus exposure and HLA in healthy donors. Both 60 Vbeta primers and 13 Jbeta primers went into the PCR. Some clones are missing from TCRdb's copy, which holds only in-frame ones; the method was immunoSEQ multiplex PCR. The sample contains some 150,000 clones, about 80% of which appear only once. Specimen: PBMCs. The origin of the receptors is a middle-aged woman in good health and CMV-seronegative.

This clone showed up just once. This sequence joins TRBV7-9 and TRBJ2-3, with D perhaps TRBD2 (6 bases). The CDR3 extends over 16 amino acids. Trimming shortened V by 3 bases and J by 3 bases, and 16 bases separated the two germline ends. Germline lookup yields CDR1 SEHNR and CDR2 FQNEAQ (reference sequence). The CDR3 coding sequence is TGTGCCAGCAGCTTTTCAGCGGGCCTCGGAACAGATACGCAGTATTTT. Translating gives CASSFSAGLGTDTQYF.

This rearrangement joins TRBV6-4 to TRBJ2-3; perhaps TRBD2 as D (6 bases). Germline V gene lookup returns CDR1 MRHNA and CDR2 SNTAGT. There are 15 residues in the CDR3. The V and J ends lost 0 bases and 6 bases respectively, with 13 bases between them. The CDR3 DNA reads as TGTGCCAGCAGTGACTCTGTGGGGGGACCTGATACGCAGTATTTT. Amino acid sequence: CASSDSVGGPDTQYF.

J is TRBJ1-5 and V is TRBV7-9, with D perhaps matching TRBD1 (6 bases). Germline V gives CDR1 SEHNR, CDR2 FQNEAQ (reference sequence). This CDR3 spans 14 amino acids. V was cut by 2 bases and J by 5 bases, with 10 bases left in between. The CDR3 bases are TGTGCCAGCAGCTTACAGGGGCGAGATCAGCCCCAGCATTTT. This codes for CASSLQGRDQPQHF.

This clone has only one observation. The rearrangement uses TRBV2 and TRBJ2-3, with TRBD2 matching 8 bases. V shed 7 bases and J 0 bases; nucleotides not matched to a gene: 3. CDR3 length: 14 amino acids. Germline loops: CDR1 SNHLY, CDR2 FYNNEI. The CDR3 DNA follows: TGTGCCAGCAAGACTAGCGTAAGCACAGATACGCAGTATTTT. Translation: CASKTSVSTDTQYF.

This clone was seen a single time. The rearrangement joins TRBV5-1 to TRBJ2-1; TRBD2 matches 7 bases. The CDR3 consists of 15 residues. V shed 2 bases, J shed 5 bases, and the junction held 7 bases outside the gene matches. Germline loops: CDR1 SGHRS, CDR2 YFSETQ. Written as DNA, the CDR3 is TGCGCCAGCAGCTTACACGGGACTACCAACAATGAGCAGTTCTTC. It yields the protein CASSLHGTTNNEQFF.

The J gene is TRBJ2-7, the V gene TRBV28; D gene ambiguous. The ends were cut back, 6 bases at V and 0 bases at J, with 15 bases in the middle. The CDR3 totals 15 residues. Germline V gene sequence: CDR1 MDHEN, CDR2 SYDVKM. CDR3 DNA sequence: TGTGCCAGCAGCCCTATACTGACGGGCTCCTACGAGCAGTACTTC. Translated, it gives CASSPILTGSYEQYF.

CDR3 protein: CSVEDIIGIAGAHNEQFF. As DNA, the CDR3 is TGCAGCGTTGAAGATATCATCGGGATAGCGGGAGCCCACAATGAGCAGTTCTTC. The V call is TRBV29-1, the J call TRBJ2-1; 9 positions match TRBD2. The trim removed 0 bases at V and 5 bases at J, leaving 14 bases unmatched. Germline lookup yields CDR1 SQVTM and CDR2 ANQGSEA. The CDR3 is made up of 18 amino acids.

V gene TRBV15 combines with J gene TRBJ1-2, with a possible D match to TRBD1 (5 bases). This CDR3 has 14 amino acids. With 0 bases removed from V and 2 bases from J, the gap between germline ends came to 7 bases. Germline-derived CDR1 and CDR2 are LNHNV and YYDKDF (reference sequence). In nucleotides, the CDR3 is TGTGCCACCAGCAGAGACCAGGGAAACTATGGCTACACCTTC. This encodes CATSRDQGNYGYTF. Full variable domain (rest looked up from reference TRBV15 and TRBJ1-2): DAMVIQNPRYQVTQFGKPVTLSCSQTLNHNVMYWYQQKSSQAPKLLFHYYDKDFNNEADTPDNFQSRRPNTSFCFLDIRSPGLGDTAMYLCATSRDQGNYGYTFGSGTRLTVV.

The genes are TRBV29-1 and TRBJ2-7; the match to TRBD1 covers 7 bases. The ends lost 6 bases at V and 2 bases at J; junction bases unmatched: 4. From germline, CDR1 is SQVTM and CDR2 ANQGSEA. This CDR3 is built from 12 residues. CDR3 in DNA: TGCAGCGTCGGACAGGAAACCTACGAGCAGTACTTC. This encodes CSVGQETYEQYF.

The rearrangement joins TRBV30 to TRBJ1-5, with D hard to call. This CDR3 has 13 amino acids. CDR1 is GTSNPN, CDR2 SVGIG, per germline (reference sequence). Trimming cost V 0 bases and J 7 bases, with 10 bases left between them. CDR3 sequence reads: CAWSVTIRQPQHF. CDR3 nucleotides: TGTGCCTGGAGTGTGACAATCCGGCAGCCCCAGCATTTT.

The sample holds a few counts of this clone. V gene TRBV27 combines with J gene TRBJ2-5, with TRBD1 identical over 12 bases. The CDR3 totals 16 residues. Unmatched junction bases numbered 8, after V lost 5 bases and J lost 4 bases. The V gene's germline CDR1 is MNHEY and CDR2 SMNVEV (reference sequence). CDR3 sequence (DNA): TGTGCCAGCAGTCCGATAGGGACAGGGGGCGCAGAGACCCAGTACTTC. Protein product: CASSPIGTGGAETQYF.

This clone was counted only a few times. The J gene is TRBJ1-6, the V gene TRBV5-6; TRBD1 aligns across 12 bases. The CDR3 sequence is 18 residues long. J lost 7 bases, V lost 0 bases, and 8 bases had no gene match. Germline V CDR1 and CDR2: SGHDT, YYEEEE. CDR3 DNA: TGTGCCAGCAGCTTGGGGGGACAGGGGGCTCTGCGGAATTCACCCCTCCACTTT. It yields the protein CASSLGGQGALRNSPLHF.

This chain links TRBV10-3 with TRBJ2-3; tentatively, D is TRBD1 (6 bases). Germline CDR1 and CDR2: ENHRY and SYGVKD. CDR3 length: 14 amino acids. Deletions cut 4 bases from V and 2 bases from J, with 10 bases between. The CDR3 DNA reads TGTGCCATCAGTGGTACAGGGACCACAGATACGCAGTATTTT. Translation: CAISGTGTTDTQYF.

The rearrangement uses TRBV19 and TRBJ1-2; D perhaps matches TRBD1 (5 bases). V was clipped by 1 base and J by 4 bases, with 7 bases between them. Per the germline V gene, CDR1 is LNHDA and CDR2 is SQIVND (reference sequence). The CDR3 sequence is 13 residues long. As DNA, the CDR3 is TGTGCCAGTAGTATAGGACAGAGCTATGGCTACACCTTC. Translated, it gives CASSIGQSYGYTF.

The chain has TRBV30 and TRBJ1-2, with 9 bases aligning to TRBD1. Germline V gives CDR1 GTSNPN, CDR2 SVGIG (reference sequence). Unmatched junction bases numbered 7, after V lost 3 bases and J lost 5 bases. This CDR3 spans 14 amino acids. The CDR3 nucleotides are TGTGCCTGGAGGGGGACAGGGAGTAGGTATGGCTACACCTTC. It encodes CAWRGTGSRYGYTF. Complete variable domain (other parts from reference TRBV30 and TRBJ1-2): SQTIHQWPATLVQPVGSPLSLECTVEGTSNPNLYWYRQAAGRGLQLLFYSVGIGQISSEVPQNLSASRPQDRQFILSSKKLLLSDSGFYLCAWRGTGSRYGYTFGSGTRLTVV.

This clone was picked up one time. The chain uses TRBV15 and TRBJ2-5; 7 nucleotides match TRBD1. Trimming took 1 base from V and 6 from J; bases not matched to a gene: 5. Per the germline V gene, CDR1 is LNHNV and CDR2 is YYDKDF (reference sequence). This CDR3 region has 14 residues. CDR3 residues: CATSRVQGQKTQYF. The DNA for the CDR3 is TGTGCCACCAGCAGAGTACAGGGGCAAAAGACCCAGTACTTC.

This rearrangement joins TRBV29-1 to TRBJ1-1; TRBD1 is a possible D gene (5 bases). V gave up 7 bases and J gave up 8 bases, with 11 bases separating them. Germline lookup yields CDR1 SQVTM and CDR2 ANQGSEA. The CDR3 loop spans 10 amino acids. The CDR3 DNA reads TGCAGCGCTGTGACAGTAGAAGCTTTCTTT. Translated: CSAVTVEAFF.

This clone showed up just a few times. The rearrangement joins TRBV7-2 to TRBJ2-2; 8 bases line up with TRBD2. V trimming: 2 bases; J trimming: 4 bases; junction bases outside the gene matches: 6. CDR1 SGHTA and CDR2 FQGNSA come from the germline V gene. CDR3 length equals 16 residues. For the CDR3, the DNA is TGTGCCAGCAGCTTATTTTTCGGGAGGGGCACCGGGGAGCTGTTTTTT. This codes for CASSLFFGRGTGELFF.